Sequencing of this TCR beta chain was carried out in a study of blood T cell repertoires in COVID-19. TCRdb's copy holds only in-frame clones and misses some; the assay was immunoSEQ multiplex PCR. The table has 200,000 to 250,000 clones, around four fifths seen once. The origin of this receptor is a woman over 75 with COVID-19, enrolled during active disease. The sequenced sample consisted of peripheral blood.

CDR3 sequence: CASSFRSDPGETQYF. DNA for the CDR3: TGCGCCAGCAGCTTCCGATCCGACCCGGGGGAGACCCAGTACTTC. This rearrangement joins TRBV5-1 to TRBJ2-5; the D gene is possibly TRBD2 (5 bases). The germline CDR1 and CDR2 sequences are SGHRS and YFSETQ. The CDR3 runs 15 residues. V lost 2 bases and J lost 5, with 16 bases in between.